The 5 T cell receptor beta chains given below trace back to one sample, sequenced in a study of shared clonotypes between healthy human individuals. Profiled with immunoSEQ multiplex PCR; TCRdb holds only in-frame clones, not every one. Here the sample spans 2 million to 2.5 million clones, about 94% being singletons. The sequencing input was naive CD4+ T cells sorted from blood. Specified subset: CD45RA+ positively selected. All receptors come from a man aged 18 to 30 in good health.

The CDR3 reads CASSYGQASYEQYF. In DNA, the CDR3 is TGTGCCAGCAGTTACGGGCAGGCCTCCTACGAGCAGTACTTC. This rearrangement joins TRBV6-6 to TRBJ2-7; no firm D call. The ends were cut back, 2 bases at V and 0 bases at J, with 8 bases in the middle. The CDR3 is 14 amino acids. Germline V gives CDR1 MNHNY, CDR2 SVGAGI (reference sequence).

V and J are TRBV6-6 and TRBJ2-7; 7 bases agree with TRBD2. CDR1 is MNHNY and CDR2 is SVGAGI in the germline V gene (reference sequence). The CDR3 consists of 14 residues. V lost 3 bases and J lost 2; bases outside the gene matches: 4. As DNA, the CDR3 is TGTGCCAGCAGTTATAAGGGGACTACCTACGAGCAGTACTTC. Translating it yields CASSYKGTTYEQYF.

The chain joins TRBV7-2 to TRBJ2-7, with 10 bases fitting TRBD1. This CDR3 comprises 15 residues. CDR1 is SGHTA, CDR2 FQGNSA, per germline. After removal of 5 bases from V and 2 bases from J, the junction contained 6 bases not matched to a gene. This chain's CDR3 is CASSARQGAPYEQYF. The CDR3 DNA reads as TGTGCCAGCAGCGCCCGACAGGGGGCGCCCTACGAGCAGTACTTC.

This clone showed up just once. Distinct nucleotide sequences in the sample also encode this CDR3. The rearrangement links TRBV10-3 to TRBJ1-3; D is ambiguous. The CDR3 runs 15 residues. The germline CDR1 and CDR2 sequences are ENHRY and SYGVKD. The ends were cut back, 2 bases at V and 0 bases at J, with 8 bases in the middle. DNA of the CDR3: TGTGCCATCAGTGAGCGCGGCAGCTCTGGAAACACCATATATTTT. Translating gives CAISERGSSGNTIYF.

This clone was observed once. V usage is TRBV19 and J usage is TRBJ2-5; no firm D call. Germline CDR1 and CDR2: LNHDA and SQIVND (reference sequence). The CDR3 is 13 amino acids. V lost 4 bases to trimming and J lost 0 bases, with 6 bases between them. The CDR3: CASSTGNQETQYF. In nucleotides, the CDR3 is TGTGCCAGTAGTACAGGCAACCAAGAGACCCAGTACTTC. Using reference TRBV19 and TRBJ2-5 for the parts outside the CDR3, the full variable domain is DGGITQSPKYLFRKEGQNVTLSCEQNLNHDAMYWYRQDPGQGLRLIYYSQIVNDFQKGDIAEGYSVSREKKESFPLTVTSAQKNPTAFYLCASSTGNQETQYFGPGTRLLVL.